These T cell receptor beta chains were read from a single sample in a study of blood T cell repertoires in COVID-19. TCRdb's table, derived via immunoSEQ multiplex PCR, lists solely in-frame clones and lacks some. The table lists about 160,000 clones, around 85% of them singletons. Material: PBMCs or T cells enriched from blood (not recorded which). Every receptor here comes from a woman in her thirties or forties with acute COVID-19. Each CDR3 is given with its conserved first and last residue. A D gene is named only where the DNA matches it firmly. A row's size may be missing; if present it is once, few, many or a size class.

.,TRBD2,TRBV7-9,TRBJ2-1,CASSLPGLAGNNEQFF,TGTGCCAGCAGCCTACCCGGACTAGCGGGTAACAATGAGCAGTTCTTC
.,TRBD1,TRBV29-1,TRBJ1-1,CSVDGLGTGIRNTEAFF,TGCAGCGTTGATGGATTAGGGACAGGGATACGGAACACTGAAGCTTTCTTT
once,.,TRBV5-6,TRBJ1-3,CASSYRGTSGNTIYF,TGTGCCAGCAGCTACCGCGGGACCTCTGGAAACACCATATATTTT
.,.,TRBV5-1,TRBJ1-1,CASSLSVSKGDTEAFF,TGCGCCAGCAGCTTATCAGTTTCCAAGGGAGACACTGAAGCTTTCTTT
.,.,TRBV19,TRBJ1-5,CASSIDLQGRKPQHF,TGTGCCAGTAGTATAGATCTGCAGGGTCGGAAGCCCCAGCATTTT
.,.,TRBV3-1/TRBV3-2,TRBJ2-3,CASSPRLATPTDTQYF,TGTGCCAGCAGCCCAAGATTAGCAACCCCCACAGATACGCAGTATTTT
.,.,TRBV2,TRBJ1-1,CASSEVSKSTEAFF,TGTGCCAGCAGTGAAGTTTCAAAGAGCACTGAAGCTTTCTTT
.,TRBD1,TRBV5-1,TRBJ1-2,CASRTIEGAVFSYGYTF,TGCGCCAGCCGGACCATTGAGGGGGCAGTTTTCAGCTATGGCTACACCTTC
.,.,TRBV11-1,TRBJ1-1,CASGGAGGNTEAFF,TGTGCCAGCGGTGGAGCGGGGGGGAACACTGAAGCTTTCTTT
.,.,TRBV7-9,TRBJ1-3,CASSPPLRDLWSGNTIYF,TGTGCCAGCAGCCCGCCCCTGAGGGATTTGTGGTCTGGAAACACCATATATTTT
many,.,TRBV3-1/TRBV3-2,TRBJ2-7,CASSLDYEQYF,TGTGCCAGCAGTCTAGACTACGAGCAGTACTTC
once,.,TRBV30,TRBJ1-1,CAWSIMNTEAFF,TGTGCCTGGAGTATAATGAACACTGAAGCTTTCTTT
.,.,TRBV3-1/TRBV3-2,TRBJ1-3,CASSQPRTAGSGNTIYF,TGTGCCAGCAGCCAACCAAGGACTGCCGGCTCTGGAAACACCATATATTTT
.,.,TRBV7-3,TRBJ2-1,CASSTSGRNYNEQFF,TGTGCCAGCAGCACCAGCGGAAGGAATTACAATGAGCAGTTCTTC
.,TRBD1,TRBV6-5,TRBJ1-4,CASGLDRSNEKLFF,TGTGCCAGCGGCCTGGACAGGAGTAATGAAAAACTGTTTTTT
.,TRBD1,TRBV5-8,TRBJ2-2,CASILTGGMTGELFF,TGTGCCAGCATCCTGACAGGGGGGATGACCGGGGAGCTGTTTTTT
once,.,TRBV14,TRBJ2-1,CASSLGGAVWDEQFF,TGTGCCAGCAGCCTGGGTGGAGCGGTATGGGATGAGCAGTTCTTC
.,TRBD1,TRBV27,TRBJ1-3,CASSPYSSTGVSGNTIYF,TGTGCCAGCAGTCCCTACTCCTCGACAGGGGTCTCTGGAAACACCATATATTTT
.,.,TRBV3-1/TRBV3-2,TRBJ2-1,CASSAGQLSSYNEQFF,TGTGCCAGCAGCGCCGGACAGTTGAGCTCCTACAATGAGCAGTTCTTC
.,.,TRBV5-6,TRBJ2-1,CASSSTGRGSSYNEQFF,TGTGCCAGCAGCTCAACCGGAAGGGGAAGCTCCTACAATGAGCAGTTCTTC
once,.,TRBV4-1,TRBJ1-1,CASSQDLRSGAFF,TGCGCCAGCAGCCAAGATTTGAGATCGGGAGCTTTCTTT
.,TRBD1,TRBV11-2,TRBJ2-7,CASSSDRVGDEQYF,TGTGCCAGCAGCTCTGACAGGGTTGGAGACGAGCAGTACTTC
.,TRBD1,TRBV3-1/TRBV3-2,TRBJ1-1,CASSQGLGTGNTEAFF,TGTGCCAGCAGCCAAGGACTCGGGACAGGTAACACTGAAGCTTTCTTT
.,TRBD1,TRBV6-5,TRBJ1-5,CATHSQGKNQPQHF,TGTGCCACCCACTCACAGGGGAAAAATCAGCCCCAGCATTTT
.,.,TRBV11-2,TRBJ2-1,CASSSVREQFF,TGTGCCAGCAGCTCCGTTCGTGAGCAGTTCTTC
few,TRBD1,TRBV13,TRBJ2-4,CASSLRGQTKNIQYF,TGTGCCAGCAGCTTGAGGGGGCAGACCAAAAACATTCAGTACTTC
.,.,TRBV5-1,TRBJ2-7,CASSLGGTLTYEQYF,TGCGCCAGCAGCTTGGGGGGGACACTAACCTACGAGCAGTACTTC
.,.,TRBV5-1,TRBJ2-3,CAGSSGGLTDTQYF,TGCGCCGGGAGTAGCGGCGGACTCACAGATACGCAGTATTTT
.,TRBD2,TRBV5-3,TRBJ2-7,CARSRATSGITREQYF,TGTGCCAGAAGCCGGGCCACTAGCGGGATTACACGGGAGCAGTACTTC
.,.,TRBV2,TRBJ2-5,CASTPGGLPSETQYF,TGTGCCAGCACTCCGGGGGGCCTGCCATCAGAGACCCAGTACTTC
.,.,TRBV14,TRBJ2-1,CASSQRPDWSYNEQFF,TGTGCCAGCAGCCAGAGGCCGGACTGGTCCTACAATGAGCAGTTCTTC
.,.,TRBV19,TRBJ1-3,CASLRNGGNTIYF,TGTGCCAGTCTGCGGAATGGTGGAAACACCATATATTTT